This is a list of T cell receptor beta chains from one sample in a study of T cell repertoires in cytomegalovirus infection. TCRdb reanalysed the reads using MiXCR and keeps one entry per CDR3 protein. Among roughly 700,000 distinct CDR3 sequences listed, around 30% were seen once. These TCRs' antigens remain unknown. Sample: cultured PBMCs, taken from culture after CMV antigen stimulation. These receptors were collected from a human donor in good health (CMV status not recorded). Some clones in this sample may be carry-over from other donors' samples. Each CDR3 is given with its conserved first and last residue. A D gene is named only where the DNA matches it firmly. Some rows have no size entry. The others give once, few or many, or a class for an expanded clone.

TRBV28	TRBJ2-7	-	-	CASSRRILTFYEQYF	TGTGCCAGCAGTCGGAGGATCCTTACCTTCTACGAGCAGTACTTC
TRBV7-9	TRBJ1-3	-	-	CASSLMAGAFGNTIYF	TGTGCCAGCAGCTTGATGGCAGGGGCTTTTGGAAACACCATATATTTT
TRBV4-1	TRBJ2-1	-	TRBD2	CASSQVQLSWGGRSKNEQFF	TGCGCCAGCAGCCAAGTGCAATTAAGCTGGGGGGGGAGGTCAAAGAATGAGCAGTTCTTC
TRBV20-1	TRBJ2-7	few	-	CSARDSRSYEQYF	TGCAGTGCTAGAGATTCCCGTTCCTACGAGCAGTACTTC
TRBV6-5	TRBJ2-7	-	-	CASSYSSQGGWDEQYF	TGTGCCAGCAGTTACTCGTCCCAGGGCGGATGGGACGAGCAGTACTTC
TRBV20-1	TRBJ1-1	few	TRBD1	CSAGDRVKSAGTEAFF	TGCAGTGCCGGAGACAGGGTTAAATCGGCGGGCACTGAAGCTTTCTTT
TRBV4-1	TRBJ2-6	-	TRBD2	CASSRYPGRAAGANVLTF	TGCGCCAGCAGCCGTTATCCCGGGAGGGCGGCTGGGGCCAACGTCCTGACTTTC
TRBV4-3	TRBJ2-1	-	TRBD2	CASSQDGGGSYNEQFF	TGCGCCAGCAGCCAAGATGGGGGGGGGTCCTACAATGAGCAGTTCTTC
TRBV20-1	TRBJ1-3	-	-	CSAKGGNTIYF	TGCAGTGCTAAAGGGGGAAACACCATATATTTT
TRBV29-1	TRBJ2-3	-	TRBD2	CSFREAGDTQYF	TGCAGCTTCCGGGAGGCGGGAGATACGCAGTATTTT
TRBV7-2	TRBJ2-5	-	TRBD2	CASRGGGGSSSYQETQYF	TGTGCCAGCAGGGGGGGGGGAGGGTCGTCTTCCTATCAAGAGACCCAGTACTTC
TRBV12-3/TRBV12-4	TRBJ1-3	-	-	CASSPRDGSGSTIYF	TGTGCCAGCAGTCCCCGGGACGGCTCTGGAAGCACCATATATTTT
TRBV20-1	TRBJ1-2	-	-	CSATLMGRGYGYTF	TGCAGTGCTACTCTTATGGGTCGGGGCTATGGCTACACCTTC
TRBV7-9	TRBJ1-2	-	-	CASSLGDSPNYGYTF	TGTGCCAGCAGCTTAGGCGACAGTCCTAACTATGGCTACACCTTC
TRBV12-3/TRBV12-4	TRBJ2-7	few	-	CASSQEAYEQYF	TGTGCCAGCAGCCAAGAAGCGTACGAGCAGTACTTC
TRBV6-6	TRBJ2-6	-	TRBD2	CASRLGGGANVLTF	TGTGCCAGCCGACTCGGGGGGGGGGCCAACGTCCTGACTTTC
TRBV12-3/TRBV12-4	TRBJ2-1	-	-	CASSARLGTSYNEQFF	TGTGCCAGCAGTGCAAGACTAGGAACCTCCTACAATGAGCAGTTCTTC